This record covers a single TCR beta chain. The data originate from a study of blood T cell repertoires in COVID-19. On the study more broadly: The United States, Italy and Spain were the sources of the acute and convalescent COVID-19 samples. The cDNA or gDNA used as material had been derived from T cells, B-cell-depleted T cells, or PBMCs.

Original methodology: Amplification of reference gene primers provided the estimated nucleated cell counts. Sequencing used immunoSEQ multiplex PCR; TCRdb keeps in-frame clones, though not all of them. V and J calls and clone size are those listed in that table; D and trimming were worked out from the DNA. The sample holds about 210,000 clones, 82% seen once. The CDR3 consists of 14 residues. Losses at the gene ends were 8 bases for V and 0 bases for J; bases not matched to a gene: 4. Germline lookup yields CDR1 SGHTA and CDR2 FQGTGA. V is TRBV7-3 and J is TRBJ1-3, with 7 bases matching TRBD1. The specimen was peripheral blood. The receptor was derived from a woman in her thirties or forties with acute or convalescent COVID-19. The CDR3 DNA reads TGTGCCAGCGGTCCAGGGGGCTCTGGAAACACCATATATTTT. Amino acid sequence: CASGPGGSGNTIYF.